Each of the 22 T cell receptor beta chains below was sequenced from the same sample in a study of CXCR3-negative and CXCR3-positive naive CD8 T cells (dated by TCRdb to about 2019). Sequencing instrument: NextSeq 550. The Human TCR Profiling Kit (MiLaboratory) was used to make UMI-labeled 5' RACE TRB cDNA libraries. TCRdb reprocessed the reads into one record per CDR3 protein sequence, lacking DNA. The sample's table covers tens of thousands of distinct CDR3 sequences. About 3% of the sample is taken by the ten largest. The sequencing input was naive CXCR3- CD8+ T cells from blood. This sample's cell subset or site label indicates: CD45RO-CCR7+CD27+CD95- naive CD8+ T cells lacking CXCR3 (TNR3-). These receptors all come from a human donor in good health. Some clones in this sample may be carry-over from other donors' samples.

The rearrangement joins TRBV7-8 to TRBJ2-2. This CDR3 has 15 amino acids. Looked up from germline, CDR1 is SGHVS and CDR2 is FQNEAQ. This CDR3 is CASSLQAVNTGELFF.

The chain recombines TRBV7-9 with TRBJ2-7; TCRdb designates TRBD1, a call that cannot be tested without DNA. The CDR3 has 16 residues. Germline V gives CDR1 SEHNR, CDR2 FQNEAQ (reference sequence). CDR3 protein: CASSLDEDRAYHEQYF.

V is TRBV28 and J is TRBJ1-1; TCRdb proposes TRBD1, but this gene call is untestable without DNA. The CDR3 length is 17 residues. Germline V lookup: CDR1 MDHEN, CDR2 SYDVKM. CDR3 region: CASSPVRDSLMNTEAFF.

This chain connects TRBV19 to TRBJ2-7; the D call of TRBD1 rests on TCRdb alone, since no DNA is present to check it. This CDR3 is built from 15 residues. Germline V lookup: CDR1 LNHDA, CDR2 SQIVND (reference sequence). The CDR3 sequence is CASSMGQGPLYEQYF. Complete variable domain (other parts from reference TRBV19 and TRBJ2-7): DGGITQSPKYLFRKEGQNVTLSCEQNLNHDAMYWYRQDPGQGLRLIYYSQIVNDFQKGDIAEGYSVSREKKESFPLTVTSAQKNPTAFYLCASSMGQGPLYEQYFGPGTRLTVT.

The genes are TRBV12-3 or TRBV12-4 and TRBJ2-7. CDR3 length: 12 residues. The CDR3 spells CASSLTGYEQYF.

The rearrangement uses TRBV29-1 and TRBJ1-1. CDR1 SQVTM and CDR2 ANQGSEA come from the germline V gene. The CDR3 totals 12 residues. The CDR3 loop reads CSVAVGNTEAFF.

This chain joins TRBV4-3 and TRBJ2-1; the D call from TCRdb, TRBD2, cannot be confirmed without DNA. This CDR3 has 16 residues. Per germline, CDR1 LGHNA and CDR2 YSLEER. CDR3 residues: CASSQDGPYPANEQFF.

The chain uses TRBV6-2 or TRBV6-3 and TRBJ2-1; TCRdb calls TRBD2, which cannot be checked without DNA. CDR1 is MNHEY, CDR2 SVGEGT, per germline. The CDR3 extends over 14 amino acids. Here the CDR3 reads CASTGGLEYNEQFF.

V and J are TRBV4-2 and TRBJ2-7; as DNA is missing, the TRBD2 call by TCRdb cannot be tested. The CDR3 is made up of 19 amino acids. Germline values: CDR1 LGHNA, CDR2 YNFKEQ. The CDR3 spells CASSHQGLAGGQNSYEQYF.

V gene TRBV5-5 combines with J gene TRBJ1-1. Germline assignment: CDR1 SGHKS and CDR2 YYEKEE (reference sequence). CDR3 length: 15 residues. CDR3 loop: CASSLSQGLNTEAFF.

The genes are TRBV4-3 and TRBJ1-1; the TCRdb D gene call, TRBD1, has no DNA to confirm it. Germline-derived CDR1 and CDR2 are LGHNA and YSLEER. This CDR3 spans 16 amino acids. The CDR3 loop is CASSHATRGVGTEAFF.

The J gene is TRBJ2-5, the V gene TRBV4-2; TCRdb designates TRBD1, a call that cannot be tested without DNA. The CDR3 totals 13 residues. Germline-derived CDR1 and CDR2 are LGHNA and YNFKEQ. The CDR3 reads CASSQAGEETQYF.

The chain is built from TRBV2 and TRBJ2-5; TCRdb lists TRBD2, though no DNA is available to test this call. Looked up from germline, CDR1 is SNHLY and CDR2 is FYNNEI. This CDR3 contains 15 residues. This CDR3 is CASRVYSGGQETQYF.

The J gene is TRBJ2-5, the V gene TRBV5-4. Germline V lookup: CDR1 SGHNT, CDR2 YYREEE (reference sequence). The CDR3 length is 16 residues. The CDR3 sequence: CASSLGASAYQETQYF. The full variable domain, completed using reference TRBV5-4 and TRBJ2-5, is ETGVTQSPTHLIKTRGQQVTLRCSSQSGHNTVSWYQQALGQGPQFIFQYYREEENGRGNFPPRFSGLQFPNYSSELNVNALELDDSALYLCASSLGASAYQETQYFGPGTRLLVL.

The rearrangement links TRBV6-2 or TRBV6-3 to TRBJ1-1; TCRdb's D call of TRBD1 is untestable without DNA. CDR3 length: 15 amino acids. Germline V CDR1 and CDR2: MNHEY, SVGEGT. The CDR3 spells CASSPEQGINTEAFF.

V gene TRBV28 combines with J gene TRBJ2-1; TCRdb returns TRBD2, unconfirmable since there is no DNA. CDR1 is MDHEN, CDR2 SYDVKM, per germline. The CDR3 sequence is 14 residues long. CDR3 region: CASLNPGTNNEQFF.

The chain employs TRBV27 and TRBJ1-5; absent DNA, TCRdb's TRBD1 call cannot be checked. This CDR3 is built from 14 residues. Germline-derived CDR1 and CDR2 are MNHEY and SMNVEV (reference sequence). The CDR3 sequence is CASSPRQSNQPQHF.

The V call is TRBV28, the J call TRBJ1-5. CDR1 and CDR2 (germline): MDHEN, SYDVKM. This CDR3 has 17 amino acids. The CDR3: CASSLLVHGDSNQPQHF.

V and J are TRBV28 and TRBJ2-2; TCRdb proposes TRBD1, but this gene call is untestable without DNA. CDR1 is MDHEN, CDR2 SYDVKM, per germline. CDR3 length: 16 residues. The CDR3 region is CASRYRTGVISGELFF.

This CDR3 reads CASSLAGRGGELFF. The chain carries TRBV7-6 and TRBJ2-2; TCRdb's D call, TRBD1, is unchecked because there is no DNA. Germline CDR1 reads SGHVS; CDR2 reads FNYEAQ. This CDR3 is built from 14 residues.

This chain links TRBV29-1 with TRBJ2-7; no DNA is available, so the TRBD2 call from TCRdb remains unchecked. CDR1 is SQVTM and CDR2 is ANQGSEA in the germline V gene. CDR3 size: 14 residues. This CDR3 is CSVEGLGEGYEQYF.

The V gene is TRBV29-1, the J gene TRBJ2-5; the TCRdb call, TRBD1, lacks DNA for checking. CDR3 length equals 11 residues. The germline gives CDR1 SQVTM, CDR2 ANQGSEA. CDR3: CSVGGQETQYF.